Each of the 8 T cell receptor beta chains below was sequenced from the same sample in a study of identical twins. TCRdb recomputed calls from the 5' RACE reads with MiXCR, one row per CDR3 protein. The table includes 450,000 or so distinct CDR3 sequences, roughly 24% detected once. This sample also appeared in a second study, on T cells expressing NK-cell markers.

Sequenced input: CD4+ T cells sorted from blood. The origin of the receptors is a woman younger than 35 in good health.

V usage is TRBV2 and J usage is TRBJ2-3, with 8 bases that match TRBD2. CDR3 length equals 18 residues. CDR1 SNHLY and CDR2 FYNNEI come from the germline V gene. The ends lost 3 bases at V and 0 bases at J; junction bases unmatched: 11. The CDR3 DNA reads TGTGCCAGCAGTGATTTGAGGTCAGCGGGAGAGAGCACAGATACGCAGTATTTT. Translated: CASSDLRSAGESTDTQYF.

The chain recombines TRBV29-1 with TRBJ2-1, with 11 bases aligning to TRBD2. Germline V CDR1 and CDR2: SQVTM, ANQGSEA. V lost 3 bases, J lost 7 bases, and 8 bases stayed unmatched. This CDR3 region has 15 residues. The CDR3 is CSVEGGLADQNEQFF. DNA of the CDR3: TGCAGCGTTGAGGGGGGACTAGCGGACCAAAATGAGCAGTTCTTC.

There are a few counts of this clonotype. CDR3 nucleotides: TGTGCTAGTGGTTTGGTACGCGGGACTAGGGCCCCAGATACGCAGTATTTT. The encoded protein is CASGLVRGTRAPDTQYF. The chain combines TRBV12-5 with TRBJ2-3; TRBD2 agrees at 8 bases. CDR1 LGHNT and CDR2 FRNRAP come from the germline V gene. CDR3 size: 17 residues. The V and J ends lost 0 bases and 4 bases, in that order; junction bases with no gene match: 9.

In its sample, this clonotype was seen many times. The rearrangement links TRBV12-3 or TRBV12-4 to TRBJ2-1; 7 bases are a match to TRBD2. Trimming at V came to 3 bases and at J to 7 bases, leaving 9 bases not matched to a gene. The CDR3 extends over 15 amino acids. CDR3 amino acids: CASSFGGSEANEQFF. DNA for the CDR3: TGTGCCAGCAGTTTCGGGGGGAGTGAAGCTAATGAGCAGTTCTTC.

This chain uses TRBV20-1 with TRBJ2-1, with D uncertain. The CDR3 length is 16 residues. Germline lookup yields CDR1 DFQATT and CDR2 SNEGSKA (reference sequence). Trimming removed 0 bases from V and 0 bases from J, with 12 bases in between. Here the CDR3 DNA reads TGCAGTGCTAGAGATGTAAGCGAGTTCTCCTACAATGAGCAGTTCTTC. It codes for CSARDVSEFSYNEQFF.

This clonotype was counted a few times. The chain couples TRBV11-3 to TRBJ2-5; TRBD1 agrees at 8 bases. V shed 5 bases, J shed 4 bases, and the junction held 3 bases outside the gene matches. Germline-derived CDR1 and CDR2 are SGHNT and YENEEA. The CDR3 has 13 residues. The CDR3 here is CASSRTGGETQYF. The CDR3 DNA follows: TGTGCCAGCAGCCGTACAGGGGGAGAGACCCAGTACTTC.

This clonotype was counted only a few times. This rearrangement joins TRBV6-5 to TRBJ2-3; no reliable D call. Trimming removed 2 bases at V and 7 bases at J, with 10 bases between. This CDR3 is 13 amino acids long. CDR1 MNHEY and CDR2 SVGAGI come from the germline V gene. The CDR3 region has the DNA TGTGCCAGCAGTTACGCTAATGCTAATACGCAGTATTTT. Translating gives CASSYANANTQYF.

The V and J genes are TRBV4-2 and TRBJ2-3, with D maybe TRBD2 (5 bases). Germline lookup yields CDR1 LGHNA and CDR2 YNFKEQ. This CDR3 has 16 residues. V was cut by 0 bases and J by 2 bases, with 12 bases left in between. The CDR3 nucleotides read TGTGCCAGCAGCCAAGACGGGGATATATCCACAGATACGCAGTATTTT. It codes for CASSQDGDISTDTQYF.